This entry describes one TCR beta chain. This specimen comes from a study of blood T cell repertoires in COVID-19. Study as a whole: The United States, Italy and Spain were the sources of the acute and convalescent COVID-19 samples.

Study processing details: Amplification from reference gene primers served as the basis for estimated nucleated cell counts. The assay was immunoSEQ multiplex PCR, and TCRdb's table has in-frame clones only and misses some. That table furnishes V, J and clone size, whereas the DNA furnished D and trimming. The repertoire consists of more than 350,000 clones, with roughly 90% occurring once and the leading ten covering about 3%. Deletions cut 3 bases from V and 5 bases from J, with 15 bases between. Per the germline V gene, CDR1 is MNHNS and CDR2 is SASEGT. This CDR3 is 15 amino acids long. The source is a woman in her 30s with COVID-19, enrolled during active disease. The specimen was peripheral blood. The rearrangement joins TRBV6-1 to TRBJ2-3, with a weak D call TRBD1 (5 bases). The CDR3 nucleotides read TGTGCCAGCAGTGAGCGGCAGGGCAGAAGAGATACGCAGTATTTT. It translates to CASSERQGRRDTQYF.